The rows below give T cell receptor beta chains drawn from one sample of a study of CD8 T cells in Susac syndrome. A single record per CDR3 protein comes from TCRdb applying MiXCR to the immunoSEQ multiplex PCR reads. This sample has about 140,000 distinct CDR3 sequences, with over 90% found just once. The specimen was CD4+ T cells from PBMCs. The receptors derive from a human donor with Susac syndrome. The CDR3 runs from the conserved cysteine through the conserved F or W. A D gene is named only where the DNA matches it firmly. The size entry is marked missing in some rows and otherwise reads once, few, many or a size class.

TRBD2 TRBJ2-7 TRBV30 - CAWSVSEWREARLSYEQYF TGTGCCTGGAGTGTAAGCGAGTGGCGGGAGGCACGACTATCCTACGAGCAGTACTTC
- TRBJ2-1 TRBV4-2 - CASSQEAGGGAFNNEQFF TGTGCCAGCAGCCAAGAGGCAGGTGGGGGGGCCTTCAACAATGAGCAGTTCTTC
- TRBJ2-7 TRBV9 - CASSVAGSGTYEQYF TGTGCCAGCAGCGTAGCAGGTAGCGGCACCTACGAGCAGTACTTC
TRBD2 TRBJ2-7 TRBV14 - CASSQGLAGGRTYEQYF TGTGCCAGCAGCCAAGGCCTAGCGGGAGGACGAACCTACGAGCAGTACTTC
- TRBJ2-5 TRBV5-1 once CASSLQGSGETQYF TGCGCCAGCAGCTTACAAGGATCCGGTGAGACCCAGTACTTC
- TRBJ1-1 TRBV29-1 - CSVDQGRYTEAFF TGCAGCGTTGATCAGGGCAGGTACACTGAAGCTTTCTTT
- TRBJ1-6 TRBV5-1 - CASRADVNSPLHF TGCGCCAGCAGAGCAGACGTTAATTCACCCCTCCACTTT
- TRBJ2-4 TRBV30 - CAWSDGAFLAKNIQYF TGTGCCTGGAGTGACGGCGCCTTCCTAGCCAAAAACATTCAGTACTTC
TRBD1 TRBJ2-1 TRBV28 - CASSFDRGRIRVF TGTGCCAGCAGTTTTGACAGGGGGCGAATCAGGGTCTTC
- TRBJ1-2 TRBV13 - CASSLSPRTASTYGYTF TGTGCCAGCAGCTTATCTCCTAGAACCGCGAGTACCTATGGCTACACCTTC
- TRBJ2-5 TRBV28 - CASSLSVAQETQYF TGTGCCAGCAGTTTGTCAGTCGCCCAAGAGACCCAGTACTTC
TRBD2 TRBJ2-5 TRBV20-1 - CSASLRTSGSRETQYF TGCAGTGCTTCACTGCGGACTAGCGGGAGTCGCGAGACCCAGTACTTC
TRBD1 TRBJ2-6 TRBV27 - CASSRFTGGGGANVLTF TGTGCCAGCAGTCGATTCACAGGGGGCGGAGGGGCCAACGTCCTGACTTTC
TRBD1 TRBJ2-3 TRBV5-1 - CASSRPKGAGGTDTQYF TGCGCCAGCAGCCGCCCGAAGGGGGCCGGAGGCACAGATACGCAGTATTTT
TRBD2 TRBJ2-1 TRBV9 - CASSVAGGNYNEQFF TGTGCCAGCAGCGTCGCGGGGGGGAACTACAATGAGCAGTTCTTC
TRBD1 TRBJ2-3 TRBV7-2 - CASTGTGYSNTQYF TGTGCTTCTACCGGGACAGGGTATTCAAATACGCAGTATTTT
- TRBJ2-7 TRBV14 - CASSQELPISANEQYF TGTGCCAGCAGCCAAGAGCTGCCAATATCAGCCAACGAGCAGTACTTC
TRBD2 TRBJ2-3 TRBV19 - CATRLAGSTDTQYF TGTGCCACCCGACTAGCGGGAAGCACAGATACGCAGTATTTT